The clone carrying this T cell receptor (beta chain) occurred many times. The target antigen is unknown. This record belongs to a study of T cells in Graves' hyperthyroidism and ophthalmopathy. TCR beta CDR3 regions were amplified from RNA. With the HTBI primer set, the TCR CDR3 went through a first round of RT-PCR. TCRdb fed the multiplex PCR reads into MiXCR, producing one record per CDR3 protein. Of nearly 750,000 distinct CDR3 sequences in the sample, around 40% are singletons; the top ten hold around 32%. This CDR3 region has 13 residues. Deletions cut 5 bases from V and 7 bases from J, with 17 bases between. CDR1 is SQVTM, CDR2 ANQGSEA, per germline. The patients, who ranged from 18 to 65 in age, presented with newly diagnosed hyperthyroidism lasting under 2 months. Findings of the study overall: Most clonotypes expanded in thyroid above 0.001 were likewise present in blood. Ophthalmopathy got predicted by the model a median approximately 6.4 months before its onset.

Sequenced input: blood. The genes are TRBV29-1 and TRBJ1-2, with D unclear. This sequence originates from a woman aged 40-49 years with Graves' hyperthyroidism. The chain's CDR3 is CSVRSGASIGYTF. Here the CDR3 DNA reads TGCAGCGTTCGCAGCGGAGCCTCTATTGGCTACACCTTC.